The 13 T cell receptor beta chains reported below all come from one sample, sequenced in a study of CD8 T cells in ankylosing spondylitis. One entry per CDR3 protein, called by TCRdb with MiXCR from the 5' RACE reads. The table lists 69,000 or so distinct CDR3 sequences, over 4% of them singletons. The sequencing input was blood, either unsorted or a sorted T cell fraction (not recorded which). These receptors were collected from a male donor with ankylosing spondylitis or in good health (not recorded which).

This clonotype was recorded at least ten times. The V call is TRBV6-1, the J call TRBJ1-1; D remains ambiguous. This CDR3 region has 13 residues. Germline CDR1 reads MNHNS; CDR2 reads SASEGT. The V gene lost 2 bases and the J gene lost 11 bases, with 15 bases spanning the gap. The CDR3 sequence: CASSERPGSVAFF. In DNA form, the CDR3 reads TGTGCCAGCAGTGAACGGCCAGGATCCGTCGCTTTCTTT.

This clonotype was recorded many times. V usage is TRBV9 and J usage is TRBJ2-2; D may be TRBD1 (5 bases). CDR3 length: 16 amino acids. Trimming shortened V by 4 bases and J by 2 bases, and 15 bases separated the two germline ends. Germline V gives CDR1 SGDLS, CDR2 YYNGEE. The CDR3 nucleotides read TGTGCCAGCAGCCAACCCGTAGACAGAAACACCGGGGAGCTGTTTTTT. It yields the protein CASSQPVDRNTGELFF.

This clonotype was detected ten times or more. J is TRBJ2-2 and V is TRBV27; tentatively, D is TRBD2 (7 bases). This CDR3 is 16 amino acids long. V was clipped by 5 bases and J by 6 bases, with 19 bases between them. Germline CDR1 and CDR2: MNHEY and SMNVEV (reference sequence). In DNA form, the CDR3 reads TGTGCCAGCAGTACCCTCTTGTGGGGGGGCCCCGGGGAGCTGTTTTTT. It encodes CASSTLLWGGPGELFF.

In its sample, this clonotype was seen many times. The chain uses TRBV20-1 and TRBJ1-5; D ambiguous. This CDR3 contains 12 residues. With 3 bases removed from V and 1 base from J, the gap between germline ends came to 4 bases. Germline values: CDR1 DFQATT, CDR2 SNEGSKA (reference sequence). The CDR3 nucleotides are TGCAGTGCTAGGGCGAGCAATCAGCCCCAGCATTTT. This codes for CSARASNQPQHF.

A word on this clonotype: A much larger clone lies a single base off, so this may be a read error. The rearrangement joins TRBV25-1 to TRBJ2-5; possible D gene TRBD2, 6 bases. In germline, CDR1 is MGHDK, CDR2 SYGVNS. CDR3 length equals 15 residues. CDR3 sequence reads: CVSSDPGAWGETQYF. For the CDR3, the DNA is TGTGTCAGCAGTGACCCGGGAGCCTGGGGAGAGACCCAGTACTTC.

This clonotype was seen a few times. The chain links TRBV15 to TRBJ2-3, with 10 bases that match TRBD2. The CDR3 runs 17 residues. The germline CDR1 and CDR2 sequences are LNHNV and YYDKDF (reference sequence). The ends lost 0 bases at V and 4 bases at J; junction bases unmatched: 7. The CDR3 protein is CATSRDDLSGGADTQYF. The CDR3 coding sequence is TGTGCCACCAGCAGAGATGACTTAAGCGGGGGGGCAGATACGCAGTATTTT.

There are many counts of this clonotype. This sequence joins TRBV3-1 and TRBJ2-2, with 8 positions matching TRBD1. The trim removed 4 bases at V and 4 bases at J, leaving 5 bases unmatched. Germline CDR1 reads LGHDT; CDR2 reads YNNKEL (reference sequence). The CDR3 is 15 amino acids. CDR3 in DNA: TGTGCCAGCAGCCCTCAGGGGGCGAGCACCGGGGAGCTGTTTTTT. This encodes CASSPQGASTGELFF.

This clonotype has ten or more counts. The chain is built from TRBV6-1 and TRBJ1-4; D is uncertain. Germline V gives CDR1 MNHNS, CDR2 SASEGT. This CDR3 comprises 14 residues. Trimming stripped 7 bases from V and 5 bases from J, with 14 bases between. CDR3 nucleotide sequence: TGTGCCAGCAATGCGGCAGGTCGGAATGAAAAACTGTTTTTT. This translates into CASNAAGRNEKLFF.

The table lists this clonotype with many counts. The chain combines TRBV11-2 with TRBJ1-2, with TRBD1 as a possible D gene (5 bases). The V end lost 7 bases, the J end lost 7 bases, and 16 bases lay between the germline ends. The CDR3 spans 13 residues. Germline values: CDR1 SGHAT, CDR2 FQNNGV. This chain's CDR3 is CASNPQGSGGYTF. The CDR3 DNA reads TGTGCCAGCAACCCCCAGGGAAGTGGTGGCTACACCTTC. Filled out from reference TRBV11-2 and TRBJ1-2, the complete variable domain reads EAGVAQSPRYKIIEKRQSVAFWCNPISGHATLYWYQQILGQGPKLLIQFQNNGVVDDSQLPKDRFSAERLKGVDSTLKIQPAKLEDSAVYLCASNPQGSGGYTFGSGTRLTVV.

This clonotype has a count of ten or more. The V call is TRBV28, the J call TRBJ2-4; either TRBD1 or TRBD2 may fit D (6 bases each). The length of the CDR3 is 15 residues. Between the trimmed V and J ends, which lost 2 bases and 8 bases, there was a span of 16 bases. Germline loops: CDR1 MDHEN, CDR2 SYDVKM. CDR3 DNA: TGTGCCAGCAGTTTAGGGGGGCAGGGACGGGACATTCAGTACTTC. Translated: CASSLGGQGRDIQYF.

This clonotype was detected ten times or more. This sequence joins TRBV30 and TRBJ2-2; D is unclear. Germline V gene sequence: CDR1 GTSNPN, CDR2 SVGIG (reference sequence). CDR3 length: 14 residues. Deletions cut 2 bases from V and 3 bases from J, with 10 bases between. The CDR3 bases are TGTGCCTGGAGTCCTGGCACCTACACCGGGGAGCTGTTTTTT. It specifies CAWSPGTYTGELFF.

This clonotype was counted many times. V and J are TRBV20-1 and TRBJ2-1; 9 bases are shared with TRBD2. J was trimmed by 4 bases and V by 3 bases; bases with no gene match: 7. The V gene's germline CDR1 is DFQATT and CDR2 SNEGSKA (reference sequence). The length of the CDR3 is 15 residues. This chain's CDR3 is CSARNSAGGYNEQFF. In DNA, the CDR3 is TGCAGTGCTAGGAATTCGGCGGGGGGGTACAATGAGCAGTTCTTC.

This clonotype occurred many times. The V gene is TRBV20-1, the J gene TRBJ2-3; D uncertain. Germline CDR1 is DFQATT and CDR2 is SNEGSKA (reference sequence). V was cut by 7 bases and J by 4 bases, with 15 bases left in between. This CDR3 is 13 amino acids long. CDR3 loop: CSVATRMADTQYF. For the CDR3, the DNA is TGCAGTGTCGCGACTCGGATGGCAGATACGCAGTATTTT.